The 23 T cell receptor beta chains presented below share a single source sample, sequenced in a study of blood T cell repertoires in COVID-19. The method was immunoSEQ multiplex PCR; TCRdb's version includes in-frame clones alone and lacks a portion of them. Here the sample spans roughly 250,000 clones, about nine tenths being singletons. The specimen was peripheral blood. These receptors originate from a young adult with COVID-19, enrolled during active disease.

The chain is built from TRBV6-1 and TRBJ2-1; 9 nucleotides agree with TRBD2. Trimming at V came to 8 bases and at J to 3 bases, leaving 5 bases not matched to a gene. Germline V gene lookup returns CDR1 MNHNS and CDR2 SASEGT. The CDR3 runs 14 residues. The CDR3 DNA follows: TGTGCCAGCCGCGGGAGGGCCGACTACAATGAGCAGTTCTTC. Translating it yields CASRGRADYNEQFF.

The gene calls are TRBV5-4 and TRBJ2-1; 7 bases agree with TRBD1. The CDR3 consists of 17 residues. The junction had 10 bases not matched to a gene; V was cut back by 0 bases and J by 4 bases. Germline V gives CDR1 SGHNT, CDR2 YYREEE (reference sequence). The CDR3 nucleotides are TGTGCCAGCAGCTTGGGGTCCGGGACAGTAATGTACAATGAGCAGTTCTTC. Encoded protein: CASSLGSGTVMYNEQFF.

The chain couples TRBV7-8 to TRBJ2-3; 10 bases map to TRBD1. Trimming removed 5 bases from V and 3 bases from J; junction bases left unmatched: 8. Germline V gene data show CDR1 as SGHVS and CDR2 as FQNEAQ. This CDR3 has 16 residues. CDR3 in DNA: TGTGCCAGCAGCCAGACAGGGGGCGCATCGACAGATACGCAGTATTTT. Residues: CASSQTGGASTDTQYF.

This clone came up once. This chain joins TRBV4-1 and TRBJ1-1; D ambiguous. Germline V gives CDR1 MGHRA, CDR2 YSYEKL. V was trimmed by 4 bases and J by 7 bases, leaving 10 bases between them. The CDR3 is made up of 12 amino acids. The CDR3 region is CASSPSRDEAFF. The CDR3 nucleotides read TGCGCCAGCAGCCCTAGTCGAGATGAAGCTTTCTTT.

The chain uses TRBV4-3 and TRBJ1-3; unclear D gene. The germline V gene has CDR1 LGHNA and CDR2 YSLEER. V lost 0 bases and J 0 bases, leaving 15 bases between the germline ends. This CDR3 is built from 18 residues. The CDR3 spells CASSQDLGTYISGNTIYF. The CDR3 DNA is TGCGCCAGCAGCCAAGATTTGGGCACCTACATCTCTGGAAACACCATATATTTT.

This CDR3 reads CASSPFQENNEQFF. In DNA form, the CDR3 reads TGTGCCAGCAGCCCATTCCAGGAAAACAATGAGCAGTTCTTC. V is TRBV4-2 and J is TRBJ2-1; D is unresolved. Germline V gene lookup returns CDR1 LGHNA and CDR2 YNFKEQ. V dropped 4 bases and J dropped 5 bases, with 12 bases sitting between them. The length of the CDR3 is 14 residues.

The chain recombines TRBV10-3 with TRBJ2-2, with 9 bases lining up with TRBD1. The ends lost 7 bases at V and 2 bases at J; junction bases unmatched: 8. Per germline, CDR1 ENHRY and CDR2 SYGVKD. The CDR3 contains 16 residues. The CDR3 nucleotides read TGTGCCATCAATCGAGACAGGGGGTCTAACACCGGGGAGCTGTTTTTT. Translation gives CAINRDRGSNTGELFF.

The chain has TRBV6-4 and TRBJ2-3; TRBD2 matches at 9 bases. Trimming removed 10 bases from V and 6 bases from J; junction bases left unmatched: 17. CDR1 MRHNA and CDR2 SNTAGT come from the germline V gene. The CDR3 length is 16 residues. The CDR3 bases are TGTGCCACCCACCCCAGTCCTGGGACTAGCATGGATACGCAGTATTTT. Residues: CATHPSPGTSMDTQYF.

This clone was counted once. The CDR3 nucleotides read TGCAGCGTTCACTGGACTAGCCGACGGGGAGATACGCAGTATTTT. Protein: CSVHWTSRRGDTQYF. The V call is TRBV29-1, the J call TRBJ2-3, with 8 positions matching TRBD2. The CDR3 length is 15 residues. V gave up 5 bases and J gave up 5 bases; unmatched junction bases: 12. Germline assignment: CDR1 SQVTM and CDR2 ANQGSEA.

The chain links TRBV30 to TRBJ1-5; maybe TRBD1 (6 bases). Germline V lookup: CDR1 GTSNPN, CDR2 SVGIG (reference sequence). Trimming took 2 bases from V and 5 from J, leaving 13 bases between them. The CDR3 loop spans 14 amino acids. Here the CDR3 DNA reads TGTGCCTGGAGTAAAGGGACACCCGATCAGCCCCAGCATTTT. The encoded protein is CAWSKGTPDQPQHF.

The V gene is TRBV5-1, the J gene TRBJ2-4, with 10 nucleotides matching TRBD1. V lost 1 base, J lost 9 bases, and 13 bases stayed unmatched. This CDR3 is built from 17 residues. Germline CDR1 and CDR2: SGHRS and YFSETQ. CDR3 sequence: CASSLTYAQGQGVIQYF. The DNA for the CDR3 is TGCGCCAGCAGCTTGACCTACGCACAAGGACAGGGGGTCATTCAGTACTTC.

J is TRBJ1-6 and V is TRBV20-1; D gene ambiguous. The germline CDR1 and CDR2 sequences are DFQATT and SNEGSKA (reference sequence). This CDR3 spans 12 amino acids. V was pared by 3 bases and J by 11 bases, with 11 bases between. As DNA, the CDR3 is TGCAGTGCTAGTGGGTCGGTTCCACCCCTCCACTTT. Residues: CSASGSVPPLHF.

The rearrangement uses TRBV25-1 and TRBJ2-1; 8 positions agree with TRBD2. The germline gives CDR1 MGHDK, CDR2 SYGVNS. The CDR3 is 16 residues long. V shed 4 bases, J shed 1 base, and the junction held 6 bases outside the gene matches. The CDR3 region has the DNA TGTGCCAGCAGTGGGGATATAGCGGGATCCTACAATGAGCAGTTCTTC. It yields the protein CASSGDIAGSYNEQFF.

V and J are TRBV9 and TRBJ2-1, with 14 bases identical to TRBD2. Per germline, CDR1 SGDLS and CDR2 YYNGEE. The J segment lost 9 bases and the V segment lost 0 bases, leaving 5 bases of the junction unmatched. The CDR3 loop spans 16 amino acids. DNA for the CDR3: TGTGCCAGCAGCGTAGTAGGGACTAGCGGGAGTAGTGAGCAGTTCTTC. Protein product: CASSVVGTSGSSEQFF.

The V and J genes are TRBV7-3 and TRBJ2-1; no reliable D call. Germline V gene lookup returns CDR1 SGHTA and CDR2 FQGTGA. The CDR3 extends over 12 amino acids. The V and J ends lost 5 bases and 9 bases respectively, with 11 bases between them. The CDR3 DNA reads TGTGCCAGCAGCCCTGTTAACGGTGAGCAGTTCTTC. Translating gives CASSPVNGEQFF.

The chain uses TRBV5-5 and TRBJ1-4; 9 nucleotides line up with TRBD1. Trimming removed 5 bases from V and 8 bases from J; junction bases left unmatched: 10. This CDR3 is 15 amino acids long. Germline CDR1 and CDR2: SGHKS and YYEKEE (reference sequence). The CDR3: CASRADRGLSEKLFF. Written as DNA, the CDR3 is TGTGCCAGCAGGGCGGACAGGGGTTTGAGCGAAAAACTGTTTTTT.

The rearrangement uses TRBV28 and TRBJ2-7; D is unresolved. CDR3 length: 16 amino acids. The germline CDR1 and CDR2 sequences are MDHEN and SYDVKM. Trimming pared 3 bases from V and 2 bases from J, leaving 17 bases between. The CDR3 nucleotides read TGTGCCAGCAGTTTTCCCTTCGCCGGTACTACCTACGAGCAGTACTTC. This encodes CASSFPFAGTTYEQYF.

V usage is TRBV7-9 and J usage is TRBJ2-5; maybe TRBD2 (6 bases). Trimming removed 6 bases at V and 4 bases at J, with 9 bases between. CDR3 length: 12 amino acids. Germline loops: CDR1 SEHNR, CDR2 FQNEAQ (reference sequence). The CDR3 DNA sequence: TGTGCCAGCAGGCGGGGCGGAGAGACCCAGTACTTC. It specifies CASRRGGETQYF.

The rearrangement uses TRBV7-9 and TRBJ2-1; 8 bases match TRBD2. Trimming cost V 5 bases and J 4 bases; bases outside gene matches: 13. The CDR3 totals 17 residues. Germline V gives CDR1 SEHNR, CDR2 FQNEAQ (reference sequence). The CDR3 is CASSQGGLREGYNEQFF. CDR3 coding DNA: TGTGCCAGCAGCCAAGGGGGACTCCGGGAGGGGTACAATGAGCAGTTCTTC.

The chain is built from TRBV6-2 or TRBV6-3 and TRBJ1-5, with D possibly TRBD1 on 6 matching bases. Looked up from germline, CDR1 is MNHEY and CDR2 is SVGEGT. The V and J ends lost 5 bases and 0 bases respectively, with 17 bases between them. CDR3 length equals 17 residues. The CDR3 is CASSDPMGQNSNQPQHF. The DNA for the CDR3 is TGTGCCAGCAGTGACCCGATGGGACAAAATAGCAATCAGCCCCAGCATTTT.

V is TRBV10-1 and J is TRBJ1-1; D is ambiguous. The germline V and J ends were trimmed by 3 bases and 3 bases, with 8 bases remaining between them. The CDR3 has 13 residues. Germline lookup yields CDR1 WNHNN and CDR2 SYGVQD (reference sequence). The CDR3 DNA reads as TGCGCCAGCAGTGACGGGAGGGACACTGAAGCTTTCTTT. Protein sequence: CASSDGRDTEAFF.

The rearrangement uses TRBV7-9 and TRBJ2-3; 7 bases are a match to TRBD2. The germline V gene encodes CDR1 SEHNR and CDR2 FQNEAQ (reference sequence). V lost 0 bases, J lost 6 bases, and 0 bases stayed unmatched. The CDR3 loop spans 13 amino acids. The chain's CDR3 is CASSLAGGDTQYF. The CDR3 DNA follows: TGTGCCAGCAGCTTAGCGGGAGGGGATACGCAGTATTTT.

J is TRBJ1-1 and V is TRBV27, with 11 bases fitting TRBD1. Germline CDR1 MNHEY, CDR2 SMNVEV (reference sequence). This CDR3 contains 14 residues. The ends lost 8 bases at V and 4 bases at J; junction bases unmatched: 6. The CDR3 is CASRRTGGVTEAFF. The CDR3 nucleotides are TGTGCCAGCCGTAGGACAGGGGGCGTCACTGAAGCTTTCTTT.